One sample yielded the 30 T cell receptor beta chains listed below, sequenced in a study of radiotherapy plus CTLA-4 blockade in lung cancer listed by TCRdb under 2018. Receptors were amplified or captured by the immunoSEQ multiplex PCR assay. Entries here come from immuneACCESS through TCRdb and include only in-frame sequences with V and J called. Some clones fail to appear in such tables; in the studies checked, an unresolved V gene covers under half of the shortfall, and the cause of the remainder is unknown. For this sample there are just over 60,000 clones; approximately 77% appear just once. The ten largest clones represent approximately 4.5% of the sample. Specimen: peripheral blood, collected from a patient treated with radiotherapy plus ipilimumab. Receptors originate from a human donor with non-small cell lung cancer who had a complete response to radiotherapy plus ipilimumab.

The chain couples TRBV18 to TRBJ2-7; 7 bases are a match to TRBD1. This CDR3 has 13 amino acids. V was clipped by 5 bases and J by 6 bases; unmatched bases: 7. The germline CDR1 and CDR2 sequences are KGHSH and LQKENI. The CDR3, as DNA: TGTGCCAGCTCAATAGACAGGGTGAGCGAGCAGTACTTC. It codes for CASSIDRVSEQYF.

The chain has TRBV7-2 and TRBJ2-3; D is undetermined. V shed 3 bases and J shed 0 bases, with 10 bases lying between them. This CDR3 has 15 amino acids. Germline V lookup: CDR1 SGHTA, CDR2 FQGNSA. The CDR3 sequence is CASSLLGYSTDTQYF. The CDR3 DNA reads as TGTGCCAGCAGCTTGCTCGGATATAGCACAGATACGCAGTATTTT.

The sample holds a few counts of this clone. The V and J genes are TRBV7-2 and TRBJ2-3, with D tentatively TRBD2 (6 bases). Looked up from germline, CDR1 is SGHTA and CDR2 is FQGNSA. Trimming pared 4 bases from V and 7 bases from J, leaving 12 bases between. CDR3 length: 13 residues. The CDR3 loop is CASSSGLFYTQYF. The CDR3 DNA is TGTGCCAGCAGCTCCGGACTATTTTATACGCAGTATTTT.

The V gene is TRBV13, the J gene TRBJ1-2; 11 bases agree with TRBD1. The CDR3 extends over 14 amino acids. Germline CDR1 and CDR2: PRHDT and FYEKMQ (reference sequence). The V and J ends lost 4 bases and 4 bases, in that order; junction bases with no gene match: 2. The CDR3, as DNA: TGTGCCAGCAGCTCCGGACAGGGGGCCTATGGCTACACCTTC. Amino acid sequence: CASSSGQGAYGYTF.

J is TRBJ2-1 and V is TRBV2; no definite D call. The CDR3 loop spans 11 amino acids. Deletions cut 6 bases from V and 15 bases from J, with 15 bases between. The V gene's germline CDR1 is SNHLY and CDR2 FYNNEI. The CDR3 loop reads CASSPTAATFF. The CDR3 bases are TGTGCCAGCAGCCCGACGGCGGCGACGTTCTTC.

The chain joins TRBV6-1 to TRBJ2-2; 7 nucleotides match TRBD1. Germline CDR1 and CDR2: MNHNS and SASEGT. CDR3 length: 13 residues. With V trimmed by 7 bases and J by 5 bases, 4 bases remained unmatched. CDR3 protein: CASITGDTGELFF. The CDR3 DNA is TGTGCCAGCATCACAGGGGATACCGGGGAGCTGTTTTTT.

Points on this clone: Its ends do not fully match the called genes, so a read error is possible. The chain combines TRBV2 with TRBJ2-3, with 7 bases that match TRBD1. Germline V gene data show CDR1 as SNHLY and CDR2 as FYNNEI. The CDR3 sequence is 14 residues long. As DNA, the CDR3 is TGTGTCAGCAGGGGACAGACTAGCACAGATACGCAGTATTTT. This codes for CVSRGQTSTDTQYF.

V and J are TRBV4-1 and TRBJ1-5; D gene ambiguous. V was trimmed by 3 bases and J by 4 bases, leaving 13 bases between them. The CDR3 extends over 15 amino acids. From germline, CDR1 is MGHRA and CDR2 YSYEKL. The CDR3 protein is CASSQTPPGNQPQHF. CDR3 sequence (DNA): TGCGCCAGCAGCCAGACTCCCCCTGGGAATCAGCCCCAGCATTTT.

The rearrangement joins TRBV27 to TRBJ2-2, with 9 positions matching TRBD1. Germline CDR1 reads MNHEY; CDR2 reads SMNVEV (reference sequence). The CDR3 contains 15 residues. With V trimmed by 3 bases and J by 6 bases, 5 bases remained unmatched. CDR3 region: CASSFLGQGSGELFF. As DNA, the CDR3 is TGTGCCAGCAGTTTCTTGGGACAGGGATCCGGGGAGCTGTTTTTT.

The chain uses TRBV30 and TRBJ1-4; D is unresolved. This CDR3 region has 12 residues. Between the trimmed V and J ends, which lost 4 bases and 7 bases, there was a span of 10 bases. Germline V gives CDR1 GTSNPN, CDR2 SVGIG (reference sequence). CDR3 sequence (DNA): TGTGCCTGGACCACGGGAGGTGAAAAACTGTTTTTT. Translating it yields CAWTTGGEKLFF.

This sequence joins TRBV5-6 and TRBJ2-7, with D uncertain. V was trimmed by 2 bases and J by 2 bases, leaving 11 bases between them. CDR3 length: 14 amino acids. Germline CDR1 is SGHDT and CDR2 is YYEEEE. This chain's CDR3 is CASSLDLGTYEQYF. CDR3 sequence (DNA): TGTGCCAGCAGCTTAGATCTCGGCACCTACGAGCAGTACTTC.

The chain carries TRBV19 and TRBJ1-5; the D gene is possibly TRBD1 (6 bases). Germline V gene sequence: CDR1 LNHDA, CDR2 SQIVND (reference sequence). V lost 4 bases to trimming and J lost 6 bases, with 13 bases between them. This CDR3 region has 14 residues. The CDR3 DNA follows: TGTGCCAGTAGTACGACCGACAGGCGTCAGCCCCAGCATTTT. As protein: CASSTTDRRQPQHF. Full variable domain (rest looked up from reference TRBV19 and TRBJ1-5): DGGITQSPKYLFRKEGQNVTLSCEQNLNHDAMYWYRQDPGQGLRLIYYSQIVNDFQKGDIAEGYSVSREKKESFPLTVTSAQKNPTAFYLCASSTTDRRQPQHFGDGTRLSIL.

The rearrangement links TRBV7-9 to TRBJ1-2; D possibly corresponds to TRBD1 (6 bases). V was trimmed by 5 bases and J by 4 bases, leaving 20 bases between them. CDR1 is SEHNR and CDR2 is FQNEAQ in the germline V gene (reference sequence). This CDR3 contains 16 residues. The CDR3 protein is CASSKPDRLFSYGYTF. The DNA of the CDR3 is TGTGCCAGCAGCAAACCTGACAGGCTGTTCAGCTATGGCTACACCTTC.

V and J are TRBV27 and TRBJ1-5; 7 positions agree with TRBD1. J was trimmed by 7 bases and V by 5 bases; bases with no gene match: 11. Germline CDR1 and CDR2: MNHEY and SMNVEV (reference sequence). There are 15 residues in the CDR3. CDR3: CASSLTGRNGQPQHF. In nucleotides, the CDR3 is TGTGCCAGCAGTCTGACAGGGAGGAACGGCCAGCCCCAGCATTTT.

This clone was detected a few times. The J gene is TRBJ2-7, the V gene TRBV28; 7 bases fit TRBD1. This CDR3 spans 13 amino acids. V shed 6 bases and J 3 bases; nucleotides not matched to a gene: 5. From germline, CDR1 is MDHEN and CDR2 SYDVKM. Written as DNA, the CDR3 is TGTGCCAGCAGCCTCGGGACAGTCTACGAGCAGTACGTC. It is translated as CASSLGTVYEQYV.

This clone has just one count. The chain has TRBV7-8 and TRBJ2-2; TRBD1 matches 10 bases. Trimming cost V 4 bases and J 3 bases; bases outside gene matches: 8. CDR1 and CDR2 (germline): SGHVS, FQNEAQ. The CDR3 runs to 17 residues. CDR3 protein: CASSSLTGTGDTGELFF. The CDR3 region has the DNA TGTGCCAGCAGCTCCCTAACCGGGACAGGGGACACCGGGGAGCTGTTTTTT.

The V and J genes are TRBV29-1 and TRBJ2-7; 9 bases fit TRBD1. Germline trimming cut 5 bases from V and 0 bases from J; bases unmatched to any gene: 2. CDR1 and CDR2 (germline): SQVTM, ANQGSEA. The CDR3 extends over 13 amino acids. The CDR3 DNA follows: TGCAGCGTTCTGACAGGGGGCTCCTACGAGCAGTACGTC. This gives the protein CSVLTGGSYEQYV.

V and J are TRBV10-3 and TRBJ1-2, with D unclear. The CDR3 consists of 15 residues. The germline V gene encodes CDR1 ENHRY and CDR2 SYGVKD. V lost 0 bases and J lost 1, with 9 bases in between. In nucleotides, the CDR3 is TGTGCCATCAGTGAGTCGTCGGGTTATAACTATGGCTACACCTTC. Translated: CAISESSGYNYGYTF.

The chain uses TRBV9 and TRBJ1-2, with D tentatively TRBD1 (6 bases). Trimming pared 1 base from V and 2 bases from J, leaving 12 bases between. The CDR3 runs 15 residues. Germline V gene data show CDR1 as SGDLS and CDR2 as YYNGEE. CDR3 loop: CASSVLGGLNYGYTF. The CDR3 DNA is TGTGCCAGCAGCGTATTGGGGGGGCTCAACTATGGCTACACCTTC.

The chain couples TRBV27 to TRBJ2-1; TRBD2 agrees at 16 bases. Germline V gene data show CDR1 as MNHEY and CDR2 as SMNVEV (reference sequence). V lost 9 bases, J lost 8 bases, and 4 bases stayed unmatched. CDR3 length: 14 amino acids. CDR3 nucleotides: TGTGCCAGTAAGGGACTAGCGGGGGGGCATGAGCAGTTCTTC. It yields the protein CASKGLAGGHEQFF.

The chain employs TRBV29-1 and TRBJ2-5, with TRBD1 matching over 7 bases. Germline V gene sequence: CDR1 SQVTM, CDR2 ANQGSEA. Trimming removed 2 bases from V and 3 bases from J; junction bases left unmatched: 3. The CDR3 is made up of 13 amino acids. CDR3 DNA: TGCAGCGTTGAAAGACAGGGAAAAGAGACCCAGTACTTC. This encodes CSVERQGKETQYF.

Comments on this clone: Other DNA sequences within the sample encode an identical CDR3. V is TRBV18 and J is TRBJ1-2; TRBD1 matches at 7 bases. V trimming: 1 base; J trimming: 6 bases; junction bases outside the gene matches: 2. Looked up from germline, CDR1 is KGHSH and CDR2 is LQKENI. CDR3 length: 13 amino acids. This chain's CDR3 is CASSPRRGDGYTF. CDR3 bases: TGTGCCAGCTCACCACGCAGGGGGGATGGCTACACCTTC.

The genes are TRBV18 and TRBJ2-1; 9 nucleotides line up with TRBD2. The CDR3 length is 17 residues. With V trimmed by 4 bases and J by 7 bases, 14 bases remained unmatched. The germline CDR1 and CDR2 sequences are KGHSH and LQKENI. The CDR3 DNA sequence: TGTGCCAGCTCACTGGTTCTAGCGGGAACCACTCGGAATGAGCAGTTCTTC. It translates to CASSLVLAGTTRNEQFF. The whole variable domain, filled in from reference TRBV18 and TRBJ2-1, reads NAGVMQNPRHLVRRRGQEARLRCSPMKGHSHVYWYRQLPEEGLKFMVYLQKENIIDESGMPKERFSAEFPKEGPSILRIQQVVRGDSAAYFCASSLVLAGTTRNEQFFGPGTRLTVL.

V is TRBV19 and J is TRBJ1-6; TRBD1 might be the D (6 bases). The CDR3 contains 14 residues. Germline lookup yields CDR1 LNHDA and CDR2 SQIVND (reference sequence). V lost 3 bases, J lost 9 bases, and 12 bases lay in between. In nucleotides, the CDR3 is TGTGCCAGTAGTATCCAAGGGGGTGGTTCACCCCTCCACTTT. Its translation is CASSIQGGGSPLHF.

The chain joins TRBV7-8 to TRBJ2-1; possible D gene TRBD1, 5 bases. The CDR3 is 17 amino acids. V lost 5 bases to trimming and J lost 0 bases, with 17 bases between them. Germline CDR1 is SGHVS and CDR2 is FQNEAQ. CDR3 region: CASSLLNRLSSYNEQFF. The CDR3 coding sequence is TGTGCCAGCAGCCTCCTTAACAGGTTAAGCTCCTACAATGAGCAGTTCTTC.

V gene TRBV5-5 combines with J gene TRBJ2-1; the D gene is possibly TRBD2 (5 bases). Germline loops: CDR1 SGHKS, CDR2 YYEKEE (reference sequence). This CDR3 is built from 15 residues. V lost 4 bases to trimming and J lost 2 bases, with 13 bases between them. In nucleotides, the CDR3 is TGTGCCAGCAGCCACCGAGGGTGGACCTACAATGAGCAGTTCTTC. Amino acid sequence: CASSHRGWTYNEQFF. Together with reference TRBV5-5 and TRBJ2-1, the CDR3 gives the full variable domain: DAGVTQSPTHLIKTRGQQVTLRCSPISGHKSVSWYQQVLGQGPQFIFQYYEKEERGRGNFPDRFSARQFPNYSSELNVNALLLGDSALYLCASSHRGWTYNEQFFGPGTRLTVL.

The chain couples TRBV7-9 to TRBJ1-3, with D unclear. From germline, CDR1 is SEHNR and CDR2 FQNEAQ (reference sequence). This CDR3 comprises 13 residues. Trimming removed 8 bases from V and 4 bases from J, with 12 bases in between. DNA of the CDR3: TGTGCCAGCGTGGACCGGAGAGGAAACACCATATATTTT. Translation: CASVDRRGNTIYF.

The CDR3 here is CASSSQGAFEQYF. The CDR3 DNA reads TGTGCCAGCAGCTCCCAGGGGGCGTTCGAGCAGTACTTC. The chain employs TRBV5-4 and TRBJ2-7, with TRBD1 identical over 8 bases. V shed 3 bases and J 6 bases; nucleotides not matched to a gene: 5. Germline assignment: CDR1 SGHNT and CDR2 YYREEE (reference sequence). The CDR3 contains 13 residues.

The chain joins TRBV2 to TRBJ2-3; 8 nucleotides agree with TRBD2. J gave up 3 bases and V 10 bases, and 18 bases lay outside the gene matches. The germline V gene encodes CDR1 SNHLY and CDR2 FYNNEI. The CDR3 has 17 residues. CDR3 amino acids: CAIFTDRSRGRTDTQYF. In DNA, the CDR3 is TGTGCCATCTTCACCGACCGCTCTCGCGGGAGGACAGATACGCAGTATTTT.

V usage is TRBV7-2 and J usage is TRBJ1-3; 7 positions agree with TRBD1. The CDR3 consists of 15 residues. After removal of 5 bases from V and 2 bases from J, the junction contained 6 bases not matched to a gene. Looked up from germline, CDR1 is SGHTA and CDR2 is FQGNSA. The chain's CDR3 is CASSPDRPTGNTIYF. As DNA, the CDR3 is TGTGCCAGCAGCCCGGACAGGCCCACTGGAAACACCATATATTTT.